These T cell receptor beta chains were read from a single sample in a study of tumor-infiltrating lymphocytes in oesophageal squamous cell carcinoma. TCRdb recomputed calls from the PCR reads with MiXCR, one row per CDR3 protein. The sample gives about 13,000 distinct CDR3 sequences, approximately 47% of which show up once; 12% is in the top ten. Sample: blood. These TCRs come from a female donor with esophageal squamous cell carcinoma. CDR3s include the opening cysteine and the closing phenylalanine or tryptophan. The D gene is left open where the match is weak. Some rows mark clone size as missing; the rest say once, few, many or name a class of expanded clone.

v_gene	abundance	d_gene	j_gene	CDR3aa	CDR3nt
TRBV6-8	once	TRBD1	TRBJ2-1	CASRLQGFTYNEQFF	TGTGCCAGCAGGCTACAGGGGTTCACATACAATGAGCAGTTCTTC
TRBV5-4	once	TRBD2	TRBJ2-1	CASSLAGLAAGNEQFF	TGTGCCAGCAGCTTGGCCGGGCTAGCGGCAGGAAATGAGCAGTTCTTC
TRBV7-2	NA	NA	TRBJ1-2	CASSLMGAGAGGIGYTF	TGTGCCAGCAGCTTAATGGGGGCAGGTGCGGGGGGGATTGGCTACACCTTC
TRBV12-3/TRBV12-4	NA	NA	TRBJ1-4	CASSLRQINEKLFF	TGTGCCAGCAGTTTAAGGCAGATAAATGAAAAACTGTTTTTT
TRBV7-3	NA	NA	TRBJ2-7	CASSLYGGETYEQYF	TGTGCCAGCAGCTTATACGGGGGTGAGACCTACGAGCAGTACTTC
TRBV28	medium-sized	NA	TRBJ1-5	CASSLFTVSNQPQHF	TGTGCCAGCAGTTTATTTACCGTTAGCAATCAGCCCCAGCATTTT
TRBV7-3	few	NA	TRBJ2-5	CASSLAGLLGETQYF	TGTGCCAGCAGCTTAGCGGGCCTTCTTGGAGAGACCCAGTACTTC
TRBV6-5	NA	TRBD2	TRBJ2-7	CASSETGGGYEQYF	TGTGCCAGCAGTGAAACGGGGGGGGGGTACGAGCAGTACTTC
TRBV24-1	many	NA	TRBJ2-5	CATSDLRFAGTNEQYF	TGTGCCACCAGTGATTTGCGGTTTGCGGGAACGAATGAGCAGTACTTC
TRBV28	medium-sized	NA	TRBJ1-2	CASIGGDGYGYTF	TGTGCCAGCATTGGTGGAGATGGCTATGGCTACACCTTC
TRBV7-8	NA	TRBD2	TRBJ2-5	CASSLGWGLAGGQETQYF	TGTGCCAGCAGCTTAGGTTGGGGACTAGCGGGAGGCCAAGAGACCCAGTACTTC
TRBV5-1	NA	NA	TRBJ2-7	CASSLWQGMAYEQYF	TGCGCCAGCAGCTTGTGGCAAGGGATGGCTTACGAGCAGTACTTC
TRBV7-2	NA	NA	TRBJ2-7	CASSWSSYEQYF	TGTGCCAGCAGCTGGAGCTCCTACGAGCAGTACTTC
TRBV7-8	NA	TRBD2	TRBJ2-2	CASSLGGSGVYTGELFF	TGTGCCAGCAGCTTAGGGGGTAGCGGGGTTTACACCGGGGAGCTGTTTTTT
TRBV7-2	NA	TRBD1	TRBJ2-5	CASSSSGQGAAEQYF	TGTGCCAGCAGCTCCAGCGGACAGGGGGCGGCGGAGCAGTACTTC
TRBV7-4	once	TRBD1	TRBJ1-1	CASSRGQGNTEAFF	TGTGCCAGCAGCCGGGGACAGGGAAACACTGAAGCTTTCTTT
TRBV27	NA	TRBD1	TRBJ1-4	CASSFSGGEKLFF	TGTGCCAGCAGTTTTTCAGGGGGCGAAAAACTGTTTTTT
TRBV7-9	NA	NA	TRBJ2-1	CASSEAPQRSEQFF	TGTGCCAGCAGCGAGGCCCCCCAGCGTAGCGAGCAGTTCTTC
TRBV6-1	NA	NA	TRBJ2-7	CASSFNRDLYEQYF	TGTGCCAGCAGTTTTAACAGGGACCTCTACGAGCAGTACTTC
TRBV7-6	NA	NA	TRBJ1-3	CASSQGPGTGNTIYF	TGTGCCAGCAGCCAGGGGCCAGGGACTGGAAACACCATATATTTT
TRBV7-6	NA	TRBD2	TRBJ2-1	CASSLFSGSYNEQFF	TGTGCTAGCAGCTTATTTAGCGGGAGTTACAATGAGCAGTTCTTC
TRBV7-6	few	TRBD1	TRBJ2-7	CASSRDRGYEQYF	TGTGCCAGCAGCAGGGACAGGGGATACGAGCAGTACTTC
TRBV27	few	TRBD1	TRBJ2-3	CASSSGQEAYEQYF	TGTGCCAGCAGTTCGGGACAGGAGGCCTACGAGCAGTATTTT
TRBV12-3/TRBV12-4	medium-sized	TRBD1	TRBJ1-2	CASSLSGKLTGGLSSSRSYTF	TGTGCCAGCAGTTTATCTGGAAAATTGACAGGGGGCCTTAGTTCTTCGCGTAGCTACACCTTC
TRBV7-2	few	NA	TRBJ2-7	CASSLASAEYEQYF	TGTGCCAGCAGCTTAGCCTCAGCGGAATACGAGCAGTACTTC
TRBV6-1	few	NA	TRBJ2-1	CASSAMRGAEQFF	TGTGCCAGCAGTGCCATGAGGGGGGCTGAGCAGTTCTTC
TRBV7-3	NA	NA	TRBJ2-3	CASSPDSSTDTQYF	TGTGCCAGCAGCCCCGACAGTTCCACAGATACGCAGTATTTT
TRBV7-6	few	NA	TRBJ1-1	CASSFGNTEAFF	TGTGCCAGCAGCTTCGGGAACACTGAAGCTTTCTTT
TRBV7-8	NA	NA	TRBJ2-5	CASSLVGRGSPLHF	NA
TRBV7-4	NA	TRBD1	TRBJ2-7	CASSQTGDQLREQYF	TGTGCCAGCAGCCAAACAGGGGACCAGCTACGCGAGCAGTACTTC
TRBV11-2	medium-sized	TRBD2	TRBJ2-5	CASSPSGVGETQYF	TGTGCCAGCAGCCCCAGCGGGGTCGGTGAGACCCAGTACTTC
TRBV12-3/TRBV12-4	medium-sized	TRBD1	TRBJ2-7	CASSLRTGRREQYF	TGTGCCAGCAGTTTAAGGACAGGGAGACGCGAGCAGTACTTC
TRBV7-2	few	TRBD2	TRBJ2-7	CASSLAGGPYEQYF	TGTGCCAGCAGCTTAGCGGGAGGGCCTTACGAGCAGTACTTC
TRBV12-3/TRBV12-4	NA	TRBD1	TRBJ2-4	CASRRQGNYNEQYF	TGTGCCAGCCGCCGACAGGGGAACTACAATGAGCAGTACTTC
TRBV7-6	NA	TRBD1	TRBJ1-1	CASSSSGRGPTEAFF	TGTGCCAGCAGCTCGAGCGGGAGGGGGCCTACTGAAGCTTTCTTT
TRBV7-2	few	NA	TRBJ2-5	CASSFPTPPGRETQYF	TGTGCCAGCAGCTTCCCTACCCCCCCGGGACGGGAGACCCAGTACTTC
TRBV6-1	medium-sized	NA	TRBJ1-3	CASSEARVYSGNTIYF	TGTGCCAGCAGTGAAGCTAGGGTGTACTCTGGAAACACCATATATTTT
TRBV7-6	NA	NA	TRBJ2-5	CASSPGGTQYF	TGTGCCAGCAGCCCTGGTGGGACCCAGTACTTC
TRBV6-6	NA	NA	TRBJ1-1	CASSDLRGNTEAFF	TGTGCCAGCAGTGATTTGAGGGGGAACACTGAAGCTTTCTTT
TRBV6-1	medium-sized	NA	TRBJ1-2	CASSEDRSGYTF	TGTGCCAGCAGTGAGGACAGATCTGGCTACACCTTC
TRBV6-1	NA	TRBD2	TRBJ2-4	CASSEPGGSDTQYF	TGTGCCAGCAGTGAACCGGGAGGGTCAGATACGCAGTACTTC
TRBV6-6	NA	NA	TRBJ2-1	CASSPEWYNEQFF	TGTGCCAGCAGTCCTGAATGGTACAATGAGCAGTTCTTC
TRBV2	NA	NA	TRBJ2-7	CASSELYNEQYF	TGTGCCAGCAGTGAACTATACAATGAGCAGTACTTC
TRBV5-4	NA	NA	TRBJ2-1	CASSLGREFDEQFF	TGCGCCAGCAGCTTGGGTCGGGAGTTCGATGAGCAGTTCTTC
TRBV7-2	NA	NA	TRBJ1-3	CASSFPGNTIYF	TGTGCCAGCAGCTTTCCCGGAAACACCATATATTTT
TRBV2	NA	NA	TRBJ1-2	CASSGDRQLGGRVF	TGTGCCAGCAGCGGAGACCGTCAACTCGGGGGGCGAGTCTTC
TRBV28	NA	TRBD1	TRBJ2-1	CASSWDSSYNEQFF	TGTGCCAGCAGTTGGGACAGCTCCTACAATGAGCAGTTCTTC
TRBV3-1	few	TRBD1	TRBJ2-6	CASSQGQGPISGANVLTF	TGTGCCAGCAGCCAAGGACAGGGCCCGATCTCTGGGGCCAACGTCCTGACTTTC
TRBV7-8	NA	TRBD2	TRBJ2-1	CASSLFRVGERGRAGEQFF	TGTGCCAGCAGCTTATTCAGGGTTGGGGAGCGCGGGAGGGCCGGTGAGCAGTTCTTC
TRBV6-6	medium-sized	TRBD2	TRBJ2-1	CASSYRLAGGSYNEQFF	TGTGCCAGCAGTTACAGGCTAGCGGGGGGATCCTACAATGAGCAGTTCTTC
TRBV12-3/TRBV12-4	medium-sized	TRBD1	TRBJ2-3	CASSLSQGEADTQYF	TGTGCCAGCAGTTTGTCACAGGGGGAAGCAGATACGCAGTATTTT
TRBV7-6	few	NA	TRBJ2-1	CASSLTRYNEQFF	TGTGCCAGCAGCTTAACCAGATACAATGAGCAGTTCTTC
TRBV11-2	medium-sized	TRBD2	TRBJ2-3	CASSRSALAGGSTDTQYF	TGTGCCAGCAGCCGCTCCGCCTTAGCGGGAGGAAGCACAGATACGCAGTATTTT
TRBV7-9	few	TRBD1	TRBJ2-5	CASISTGGNEQYF	TGTGCCAGCATCTCGACAGGGGGCAATGAGCAGTACTTC
TRBV7-4	NA	NA	TRBJ1-1	CASSPEGSGNTEAFF	TGTGCCAGCAGCCCTGAGGGGTCGGGAAACACTGAAGCTTTCTTT
TRBV7-8	few	TRBD1	TRBJ2-7	CASSFGTGHSYEQYF	TGTGCCAGCAGCTTTGGGACAGGGCACTCCTACGAGCAGTACTTC
TRBV28	NA	NA	TRBJ1-5	CASSYSQGISNQPQHF	TGTGCCAGCAGCTACTCGCAAGGGATCAGCAATCAGCCCCAGCATTTT
TRBV24-1	many	TRBD2	TRBJ2-3	CATSGQSRTPGMREVTDTQYF	TGTGCCACCAGTGGTCAATCAAGGACCCCTGGAATGCGGGAGGTTACAGATACGCAGTATTTT